This TCR beta chain was captured in a study of Graves' ophthalmopathy and Graves' hyperthyroidism. Overall study results and limits: Appearing in blood as well were most expanded thyroid clonotypes above 0.001 frequency.

Ten or more counts support this clonotype. Its antigen remains unidentified. The CDR3 loop spans 14 amino acids. The V gene's germline CDR1 is SGHRS and CDR2 YFSETQ. Trimming pared 2 bases from V and 5 bases from J, leaving 11 bases between. A diagnosis was made from clinical symptoms together with serum thyroxine, TRAb, thyroid ultrasound and orbital computed tomography. The PBMCs were taken from approximately 9.7 ml of fresh peripheral blood. RNA transcripts provided the template for amplifying TCR beta CDR3 regions. The first-round RT-PCR employed HTBI primers together with the Qiagen OneStep RT-PCR kit. A multiplex PCR was then performed as the second round. TCRdb processed the multiplex PCR reads anew with MiXCR; each CDR3 protein has one entry. Here the sample spans under 200,000 distinct CDR3 sequences, roughly 37% being singletons.

The TCR originated in a woman between 40 and 50 years old with Graves' ophthalmopathy. Sequenced: peripheral blood. V usage is TRBV5-1 and J usage is TRBJ2-4, with D perhaps given as TRBD1 or TRBD2 (6 bases each). The CDR3 reads CASSLGGQENIQYF. The DNA of the CDR3 is TGCGCCAGCAGCTTAGGGGGGCAGGAAAACATTCAGTACTTC. The variable domain in full, with the rest retrieved from reference TRBV5-1 and TRBJ2-4, is KAGVTQTPRYLIKTRGQQVTLSCSPISGHRSVSWYQQTPGQGLQFLFEYFSETQRNKGNFPGRFSGRQFSNSRSEMNVSTLELGDSALYLCASSLGGQENIQYFGAGTRLSVL.